This T cell receptor beta chain was sequenced in a study of Ad26.COV2.S vaccination and SARS-CoV-2 variants. Treatment reported: about 20 received Ad26.COV2.S at low or high dose, single or two shots; roughly five received placebo; per-sample allocation not given. Samples were taken on day 63 after the first vaccine or placebo injection. Germline CDR1 and CDR2: SGDLS and YYNGEE. This CDR3 has 13 amino acids. V was shortened by 1 base and J by 0 bases, with 3 bases between the two germline ends. This clone was recorded only once. The repertoire was sequenced with immunoSEQ multiplex PCR; TCRdb's copy has only in-frame clones and lacks some. This sample carries 450,000 to 550,000 clones, 70% to 90% of them seen once, and the ten largest clones take under 2%.

The sample in question was peripheral blood, obtained in a trial of Ad26.COV2.S vaccine versus placebo. The chain uses TRBV9 and TRBJ2-3, with D unresolved. The sequence was obtained from a person aged 18-60 years who received the Ad26.COV2.S COVID-19 vaccine or a placebo. The CDR3 nucleotides are TGTGCCAGCAGCGTATCTAGCACAGATACGCAGTATTTT. It yields the protein CASSVSSTDTQYF. Full variable domain (missing parts from reference TRBV9 and TRBJ2-3): DSGVTQTPKHLITATGQRVTLRCSPRSGDLSVYWYQQSLDQGLQFLIQYYNGEERAKGNILERFSAQQFPDLHSELNLSSLELGDSALYFCASSVSSTDTQYFGPGTRLTVL.